Listed here is a single TCR beta chain. The data are from a study of shared clonotypes between healthy human individuals. Measured with immunoSEQ multiplex PCR; TCRdb has only the in-frame clones, and not every one. The sample lists a few hundred thousand clones, about 96% occurring once. This CDR3 comprises 17 residues. Trimming shortened V by 1 base and J by 0 bases, and 15 bases separated the two germline ends. Germline CDR1 reads MGHRA; CDR2 reads YSYEKL. Specimen: naive CD4+ T cells sorted from blood. Subset meaning: CD45RA+ positively selected. This sequence originates from a woman aged 25 to 39 in good health. This sequence joins TRBV4-1 and TRBJ1-2, with D tentatively TRBD1 (5 bases). CDR3 protein: CASSQVAPGPANYGYTF. CDR3 bases: TGCGCCAGCAGCCAAGTGGCCCCGGGACCTGCTAACTATGGCTACACCTTC.